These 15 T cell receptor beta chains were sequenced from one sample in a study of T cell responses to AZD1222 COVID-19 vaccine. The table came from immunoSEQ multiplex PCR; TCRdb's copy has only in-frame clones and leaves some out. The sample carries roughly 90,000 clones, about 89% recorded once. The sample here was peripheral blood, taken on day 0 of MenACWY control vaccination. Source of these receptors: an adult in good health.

The CDR3 spells CASSFNQKLFF. CDR3 bases: TGTGCCAGCAGCTTTAACCAGAAACTGTTTTTT. V is TRBV5-8 and J is TRBJ1-4, with D unresolved. The CDR3 covers 11 residues. Trimming took 2 bases from V and 11 from J, leaving 7 bases between them. CDR1 and CDR2 (germline): SGHTS, YDEGEE. The full variable domain, completed using reference TRBV5-8 and TRBJ1-4, is EAGVTQSPTHLIKTRGQQATLRCSPISGHTSVYWYQQALGLGLQFLLWYDEGEERNRGNFPPRFSGRQFPNYSSELNVNALELEDSALYLCASSFNQKLFFGSGTQLSVL.

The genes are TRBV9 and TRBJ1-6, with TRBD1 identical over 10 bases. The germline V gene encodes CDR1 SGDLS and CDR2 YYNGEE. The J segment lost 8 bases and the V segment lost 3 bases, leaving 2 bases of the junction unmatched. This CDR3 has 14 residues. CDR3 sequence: CASSAGTGDSPLHF. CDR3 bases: TGTGCCAGCAGCGCCGGGACAGGGGATTCACCCCTCCACTTT.

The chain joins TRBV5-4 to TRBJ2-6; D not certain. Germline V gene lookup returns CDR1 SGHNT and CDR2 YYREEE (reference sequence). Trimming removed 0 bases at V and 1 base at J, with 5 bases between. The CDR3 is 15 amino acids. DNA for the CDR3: TGTGCCAGCAGCTTGGTTGCGTCTGGGGCCAACGTCCTGACTTTC. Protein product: CASSLVASGANVLTF. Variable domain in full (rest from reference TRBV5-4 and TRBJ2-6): ETGVTQSPTHLIKTRGQQVTLRCSSQSGHNTVSWYQQALGQGPQFIFQYYREEENGRGNFPPRFSGLQFPNYSSELNVNALELDDSALYLCASSLVASGANVLTFGAGSRLTVL.

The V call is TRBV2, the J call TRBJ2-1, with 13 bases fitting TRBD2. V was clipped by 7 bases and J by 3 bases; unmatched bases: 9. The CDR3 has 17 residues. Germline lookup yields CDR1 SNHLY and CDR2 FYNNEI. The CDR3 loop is CASTPPGTSGNYNEQFF. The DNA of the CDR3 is TGTGCCAGCACCCCCCCCGGGACTAGCGGGAACTACAATGAGCAGTTCTTC.

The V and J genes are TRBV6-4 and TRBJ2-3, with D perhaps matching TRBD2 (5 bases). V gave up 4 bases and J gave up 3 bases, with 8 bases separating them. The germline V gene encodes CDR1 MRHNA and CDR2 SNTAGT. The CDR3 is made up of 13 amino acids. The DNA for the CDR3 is TGTGCCAGCAGTGGAAAGCGGACAGATACGCAGTATTTT. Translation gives CASSGKRTDTQYF.

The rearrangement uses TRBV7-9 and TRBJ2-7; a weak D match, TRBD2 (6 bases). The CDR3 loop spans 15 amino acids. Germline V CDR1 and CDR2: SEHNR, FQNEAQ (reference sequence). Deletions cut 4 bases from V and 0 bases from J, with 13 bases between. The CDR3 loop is CASSSGLFSSYEQYF. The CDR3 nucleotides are TGTGCCAGCAGCTCGGGACTTTTTAGCTCCTACGAGCAGTACTTC.

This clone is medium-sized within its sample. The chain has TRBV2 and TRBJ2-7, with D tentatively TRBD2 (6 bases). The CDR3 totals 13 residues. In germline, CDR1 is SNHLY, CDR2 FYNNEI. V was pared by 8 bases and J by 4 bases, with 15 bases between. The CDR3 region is CASAGTLGYEQYF. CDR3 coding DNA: TGTGCCAGCGCGGGGACCTTAGGATACGAGCAGTACTTC.

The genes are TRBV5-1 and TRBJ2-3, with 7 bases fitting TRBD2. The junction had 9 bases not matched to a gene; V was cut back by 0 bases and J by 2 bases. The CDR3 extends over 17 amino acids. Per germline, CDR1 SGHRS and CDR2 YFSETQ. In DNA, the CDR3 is TGCGCCAGCAGCTTGGTTGTGGGAGGGCCGATCACAGATACGCAGTATTTT. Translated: CASSLVVGGPITDTQYF.

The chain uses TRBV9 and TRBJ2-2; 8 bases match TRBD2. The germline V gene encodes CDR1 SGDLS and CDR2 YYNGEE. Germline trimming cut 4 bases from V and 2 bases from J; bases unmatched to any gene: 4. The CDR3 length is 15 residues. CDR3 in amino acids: CASSLLAANTGELFF. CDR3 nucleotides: TGTGCCAGCAGCTTACTAGCGGCTAACACCGGGGAGCTGTTTTTT.

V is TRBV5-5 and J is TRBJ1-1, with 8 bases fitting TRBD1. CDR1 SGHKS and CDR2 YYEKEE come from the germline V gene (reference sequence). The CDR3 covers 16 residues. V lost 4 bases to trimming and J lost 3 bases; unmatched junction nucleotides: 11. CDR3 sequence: CASSPGGNRGYTEAFF. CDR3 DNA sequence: TGTGCCAGCAGCCCAGGGGGCAACAGGGGGTACACTGAAGCTTTCTTT.

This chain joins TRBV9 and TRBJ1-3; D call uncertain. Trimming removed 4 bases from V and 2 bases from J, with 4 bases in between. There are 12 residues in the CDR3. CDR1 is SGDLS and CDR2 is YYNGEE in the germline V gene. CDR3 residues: CASSPTGNTIYF. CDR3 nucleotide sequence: TGTGCCAGCAGCCCTACTGGAAACACCATATATTTT.

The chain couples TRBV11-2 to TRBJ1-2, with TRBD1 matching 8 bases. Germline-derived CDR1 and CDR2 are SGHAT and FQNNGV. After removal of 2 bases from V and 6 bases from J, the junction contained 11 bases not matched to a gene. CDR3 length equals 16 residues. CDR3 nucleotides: TGTGCCAGCAGCTTAATAGCCAGGGGGCTGTCTGATGGCTACACCTTC. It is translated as CASSLIARGLSDGYTF.

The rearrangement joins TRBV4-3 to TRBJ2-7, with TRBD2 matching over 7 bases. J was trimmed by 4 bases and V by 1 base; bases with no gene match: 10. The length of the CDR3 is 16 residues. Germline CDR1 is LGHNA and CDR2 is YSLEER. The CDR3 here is CASSQGRLAGGYEQYF. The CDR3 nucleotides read TGCGCCAGCAGCCAAGGTAGACTAGCAGGAGGATACGAGCAGTACTTC.

The CDR3 nucleotides read TGTGCCAGCAGCCAAGAGCTGGGCCCAGGGGAGACCCAGTACTTC. Translation: CASSQELGPGETQYF. The chain carries TRBV4-2 and TRBJ2-5; a possible D gene is TRBD1 (5 bases). Germline CDR1 and CDR2: LGHNA and YNFKEQ. The germline V and J ends were trimmed by 0 bases and 5 bases, with 13 bases remaining between them. CDR3 length: 15 amino acids.

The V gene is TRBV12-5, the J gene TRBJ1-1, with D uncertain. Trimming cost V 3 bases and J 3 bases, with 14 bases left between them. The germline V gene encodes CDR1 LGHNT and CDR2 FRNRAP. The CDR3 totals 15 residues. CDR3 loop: CASGFRWGRDTEAFF. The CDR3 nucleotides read TGTGCTAGTGGTTTTAGATGGGGTCGAGACACTGAAGCTTTCTTT.